The clone carrying this T cell receptor (beta chain) was observed many times. Its antigen is undetermined. CDR1 is SGHRS, CDR2 YFSETQ, per germline. This CDR3 spans 13 amino acids. Trimming stripped 4 bases from V and 11 bases from J, with 16 bases between. This sample was included in a study of response to subunit inactivated influenza vaccine. A single record per CDR3 protein comes from TCRdb applying MiXCR to the RT-PCR reads. This sample has more than 450,000 distinct CDR3 sequences; approximately 12% occur once, and the top ten carry roughly 10%. Overall study findings and caveats: The authors offered the suggestion that each seasonal influenza vaccination recruits few new T cells.

The TCR sequence derives from a man aged 50 or older who received an inactivated influenza vaccine. The starting material was PBMCs from blood, obtained on the day of vaccination. The rearrangement joins TRBV5-1 to TRBJ2-1; D not certain. The CDR3 sequence: CASSPPVRNQQFF. In DNA form, the CDR3 reads TGCGCCAGCAGCCCCCCTGTGAGGAATCAGCAGTTCTTC.